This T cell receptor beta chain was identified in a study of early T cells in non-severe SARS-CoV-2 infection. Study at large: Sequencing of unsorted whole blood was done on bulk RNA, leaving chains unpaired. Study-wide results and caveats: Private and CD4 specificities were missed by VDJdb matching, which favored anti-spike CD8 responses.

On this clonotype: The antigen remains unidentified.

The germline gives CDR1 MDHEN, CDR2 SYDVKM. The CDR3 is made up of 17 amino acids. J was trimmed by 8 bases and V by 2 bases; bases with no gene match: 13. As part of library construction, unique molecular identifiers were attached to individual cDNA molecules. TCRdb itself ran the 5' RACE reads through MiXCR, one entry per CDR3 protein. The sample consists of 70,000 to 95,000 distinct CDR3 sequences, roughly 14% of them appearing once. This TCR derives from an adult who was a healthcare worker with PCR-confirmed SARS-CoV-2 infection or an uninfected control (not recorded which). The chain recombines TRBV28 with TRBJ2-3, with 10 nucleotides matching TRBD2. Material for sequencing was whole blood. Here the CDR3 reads CASSLHSLAGATTTQYF. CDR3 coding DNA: TGTGCCAGCAGTTTACATTCTCTAGCGGGGGCGACTACTACGCAGTATTTT.